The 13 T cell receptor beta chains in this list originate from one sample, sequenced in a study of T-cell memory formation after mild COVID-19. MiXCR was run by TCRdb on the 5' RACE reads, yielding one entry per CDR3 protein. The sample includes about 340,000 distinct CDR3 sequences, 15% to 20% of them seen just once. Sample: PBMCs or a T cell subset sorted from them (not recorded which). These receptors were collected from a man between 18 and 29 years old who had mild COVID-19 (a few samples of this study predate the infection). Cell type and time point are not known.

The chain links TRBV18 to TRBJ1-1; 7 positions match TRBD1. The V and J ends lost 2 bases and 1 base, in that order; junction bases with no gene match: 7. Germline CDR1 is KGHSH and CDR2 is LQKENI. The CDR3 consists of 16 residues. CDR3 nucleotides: TGTGCCAGCTCACCATCGGCAGGGGGGACGAACACTGAAGCTTTCTTT. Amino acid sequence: CASSPSAGGTNTEAFF.

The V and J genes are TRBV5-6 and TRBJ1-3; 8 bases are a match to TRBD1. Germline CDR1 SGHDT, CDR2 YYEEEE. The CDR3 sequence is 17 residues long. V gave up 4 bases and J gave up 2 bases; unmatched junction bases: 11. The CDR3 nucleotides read TGTGCCAGCAGCATCCTAGGACAGGGTCGCACTGGAAACACCATATATTTT. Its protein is CASSILGQGRTGNTIYF.

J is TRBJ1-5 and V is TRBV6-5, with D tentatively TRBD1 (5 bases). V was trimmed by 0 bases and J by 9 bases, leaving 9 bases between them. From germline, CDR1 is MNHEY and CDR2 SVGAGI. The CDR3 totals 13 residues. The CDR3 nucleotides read TGTGCCAGCAGTTACTCGAGACAGTTGCCCCAGCATTTT. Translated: CASSYSRQLPQHF.

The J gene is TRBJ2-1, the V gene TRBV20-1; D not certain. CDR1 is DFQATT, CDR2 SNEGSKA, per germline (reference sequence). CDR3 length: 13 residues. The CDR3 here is CSPSKTDYNEQFF. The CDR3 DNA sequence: TGCAGCCCATCGAAAACAGACTACAATGAGCAGTTCTTC.

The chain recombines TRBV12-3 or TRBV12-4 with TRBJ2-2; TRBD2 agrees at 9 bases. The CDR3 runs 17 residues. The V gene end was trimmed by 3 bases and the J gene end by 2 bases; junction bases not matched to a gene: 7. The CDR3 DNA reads TGTGCCAGCAGTTTGCCGACTAGCGGTATTAACACCGGGGAGCTGTTTTTT. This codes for CASSLPTSGINTGELFF.

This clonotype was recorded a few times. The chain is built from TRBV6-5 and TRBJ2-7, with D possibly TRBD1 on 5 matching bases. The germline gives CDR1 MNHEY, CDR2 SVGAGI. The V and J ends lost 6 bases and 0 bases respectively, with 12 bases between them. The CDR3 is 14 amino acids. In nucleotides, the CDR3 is TGTGCCAGCAGATACAGACAGAGCTCCTACGAGCAGTACTTC. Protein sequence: CASRYRQSSYEQYF.

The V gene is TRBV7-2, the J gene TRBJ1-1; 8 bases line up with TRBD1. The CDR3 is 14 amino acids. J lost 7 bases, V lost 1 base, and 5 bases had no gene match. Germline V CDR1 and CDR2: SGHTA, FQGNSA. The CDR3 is CASSLVTGGSEAFF. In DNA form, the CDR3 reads TGTGCCAGCAGCTTAGTAACAGGGGGGAGTGAAGCTTTCTTT.

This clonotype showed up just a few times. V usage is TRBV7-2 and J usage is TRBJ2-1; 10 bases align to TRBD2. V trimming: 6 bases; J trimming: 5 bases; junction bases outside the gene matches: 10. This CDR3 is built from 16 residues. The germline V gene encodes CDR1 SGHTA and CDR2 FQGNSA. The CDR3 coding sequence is TGTGCCAGCAGTAGAATAGCGGGGGGATCACACAATGAGCAGTTCTTC. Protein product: CASSRIAGGSHNEQFF.

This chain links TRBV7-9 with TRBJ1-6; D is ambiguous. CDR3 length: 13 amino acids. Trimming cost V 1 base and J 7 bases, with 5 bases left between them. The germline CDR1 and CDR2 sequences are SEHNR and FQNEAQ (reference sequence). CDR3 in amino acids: CASSLVGNSPLHF. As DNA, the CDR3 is TGTGCCAGCAGCTTAGTTGGAAATTCACCCCTCCACTTT.

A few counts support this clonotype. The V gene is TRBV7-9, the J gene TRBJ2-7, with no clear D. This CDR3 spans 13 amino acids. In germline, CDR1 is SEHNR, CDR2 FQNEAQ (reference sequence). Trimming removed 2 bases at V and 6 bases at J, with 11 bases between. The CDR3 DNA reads TGTGCCAGCAGCTTATCCTCCGGGCTCGAGCAGTACGTC. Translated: CASSLSSGLEQYV.

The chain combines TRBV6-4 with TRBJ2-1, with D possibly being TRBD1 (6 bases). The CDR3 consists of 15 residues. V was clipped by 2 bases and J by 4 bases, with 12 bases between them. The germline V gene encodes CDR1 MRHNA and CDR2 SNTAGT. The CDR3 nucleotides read TGTGCCAGCAGTGACGGCAGGGGACCTTACAATGAGCAGTTCTTC. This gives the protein CASSDGRGPYNEQFF.

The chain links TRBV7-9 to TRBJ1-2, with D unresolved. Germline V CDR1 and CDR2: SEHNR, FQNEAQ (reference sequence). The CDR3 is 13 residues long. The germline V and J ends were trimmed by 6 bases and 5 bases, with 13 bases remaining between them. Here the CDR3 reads CASSSRSGYGYTF. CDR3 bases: TGTGCCAGCAGTTCCCGGTCGGGGTATGGCTACACCTTC.

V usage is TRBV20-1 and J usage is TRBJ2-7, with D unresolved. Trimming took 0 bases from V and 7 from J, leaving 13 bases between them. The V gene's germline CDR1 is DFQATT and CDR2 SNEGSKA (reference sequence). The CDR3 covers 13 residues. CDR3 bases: TGCAGTGCTAGAGATGGGCAGTCCTCAGAGCAGTACTTC. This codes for CSARDGQSSEQYF.